These T cell receptor beta chains were read from a single sample in a study of cytomegalovirus exposure and HLA in healthy donors. Clones were sequenced by immunoSEQ multiplex PCR, and TCRdb holds only the in-frame ones, with some missing. The profile shows 160,000 or so clones, more than 70% of them singletons. Specimen: PBMCs. These receptors were collected from a male donor in good health and CMV-seropositive. Each CDR3 is given with its conserved first and last residue. The D gene is left open where the match is weak. Clone size, where shown, is once, few, many, or a class for clones that have expanded.

J: TRBJ2-3
V: TRBV5-8
D: NA
size: NA
DNA: TGTGCCAGCAGCCAAGCGCGGGGAGGCACAGATACGCAGTATTTT
CDR3: CASSQARGGTDTQYF

J: TRBJ1-2
V: TRBV5-1
D: NA
size: NA
DNA: TGCGCCAGCAACAAAGGAGAAGACTATGGCTACACCTTC
CDR3: CASNKGEDYGYTF

J: TRBJ2-5
V: TRBV18
D: NA
size: NA
DNA: TGTGCCAGCTCGTCCGGAACAGCCTGGGAGACCCAGTACTTC
CDR3: CASSSGTAWETQYF

J: TRBJ2-7
V: TRBV19
D: NA
size: NA
DNA: TGTGCCAGTGGACAGTCCGAGCAGTACTTC
CDR3: CASGQSEQYF

J: TRBJ1-2
V: TRBV5-8
D: NA
size: NA
DNA: TGTGCCAGCAGCTTGGGGACTTACTATGGCTACACCTTC
CDR3: CASSLGTYYGYTF

J: TRBJ2-5
V: TRBV7-6
D: TRBD1
size: NA
DNA: TGTGCCAGCAGCACCACCATCGGACAGGGTCCAGAGACCCAGTACTTC
CDR3: CASSTTIGQGPETQYF

J: TRBJ2-7
V: TRBV30
D: NA
size: few
DNA: TGTGCCTGGAGAGTAGGAGGACAGCAGTACTTC
CDR3: CAWRVGGQQYF

J: TRBJ2-5
V: TRBV11-3
D: NA
size: NA
DNA: TGTGCCAGCAGCTTAGAAGACAGCCAAGAGACCCAGTACTTC
CDR3: CASSLEDSQETQYF

J: TRBJ2-7
V: TRBV7-9
D: TRBD1
size: NA
DNA: TGTTCCAGCAGCGTGGGACAGACCTACGAGCAGTACTTC
CDR3: CSSSVGQTYEQYF

J: TRBJ1-4
V: TRBV7-2
D: NA
size: NA
DNA: TGTGCCAGCAGCTTGAGGCAAGAAAAACTGTTTTTT
CDR3: CASSLRQEKLFF

J: TRBJ2-1
V: TRBV5-1
D: TRBD2
size: once
DNA: TGCGCCAGCAGCTTCCAAGCGGGAGACGATGAGCAGTTCTTC
CDR3: CASSFQAGDDEQFF

J: TRBJ1-2
V: TRBV5-4
D: TRBD1
size: once
DNA: TGTGCCAGCAGGACGACGATACAGGGGGCGGAAGGCTACACCTTC
CDR3: CASRTTIQGAEGYTF

J: TRBJ2-7
V: TRBV7-9
D: TRBD1
size: NA
DNA: TGTGCCAGCAGCTTGACAGGGCCTTCCTACGAGCAGTACTTC
CDR3: CASSLTGPSYEQYF

J: TRBJ1-2
V: TRBV7-6
D: TRBD1
size: NA
DNA: TGTGCCAGCAGCTTAGCGGGACAGGGGATGGGAGGCTACACCTTC
CDR3: CASSLAGQGMGGYTF

J: TRBJ2-7
V: TRBV19
D: TRBD1
size: NA
DNA: TGTGCCAGTAGTACGACAGGGTCTAGTTACGAGCAGTACTTC
CDR3: CASSTTGSSYEQYF

J: TRBJ2-5
V: TRBV5-1
D: TRBD1
size: NA
DNA: TGCGCCAGCAGCTTGGTTGGCGACAGGGGGCTACAAGAGACCCAGTACTTC
CDR3: CASSLVGDRGLQETQYF

J: TRBJ2-4
V: TRBV6-6
D: TRBD2
size: NA
DNA: TGTGCCAGCAAGGTCCCGGGAGGGGTAGAAAACATTCAGTACTTC
CDR3: CASKVPGGVENIQYF

J: TRBJ1-5
V: TRBV5-1
D: NA
size: NA
DNA: TGCGCCAGCAGCTTGGCCGGGAAGGGATCTCAGCCCCAGCATTTT
CDR3: CASSLAGKGSQPQHF

J: TRBJ2-1
V: TRBV19
D: NA
size: NA
DNA: TGTGCCAGTAGTCCCCAGGGGTCCTACAATGAGCAGTTCTTC
CDR3: CASSPQGSYNEQFF

J: TRBJ2-7
V: TRBV12-5
D: NA
size: NA
DNA: TGTGCTAGTGGATCTACTCACGGGAGTATCTACGAGCAGTACTTC
CDR3: CASGSTHGSIYEQYF

J: TRBJ2-3
V: TRBV4-3
D: NA
size: NA
DNA: TGCGCCAGCAGCCAAGCGGGGTTCAACACAGATACGCAGTATTTT
CDR3: CASSQAGFNTDTQYF

J: TRBJ2-2
V: TRBV5-1
D: NA
size: NA
DNA: TGCGCCAGCAACAGCGGTTCTGGGAACACCGGGGAGCTGTTTTTT
CDR3: CASNSGSGNTGELFF

J: TRBJ1-2
V: TRBV9
D: TRBD1
size: NA
DNA: TGTGCCAGCAGCCTACAGGGGAACTATGGCTACACCTTC
CDR3: CASSLQGNYGYTF

J: TRBJ1-2
V: TRBV5-1
D: NA
size: NA
DNA: TGCGCCAGCAGCTTTGGACAGACCTATGGCTACACCTTC
CDR3: CASSFGQTYGYTF

J: TRBJ2-3
V: TRBV11-1
D: NA
size: few
DNA: TGTGCCAGCAGCTTCCTAGGTCCCACAGATACGCAGTATTTT
CDR3: CASSFLGPTDTQYF

J: TRBJ1-2
V: TRBV11-3
D: NA
size: NA
DNA: TGTGCCAGCAGCGCCGATAATACAAACCCTGCCTATGGCTACACCTTC
CDR3: CASSADNTNPAYGYTF

J: TRBJ2-7
V: TRBV5-6
D: NA
size: few
DNA: TGTGCCAGCAGCTTACCGGGAGCAGGGCTCTACGAGCAGTACTTC
CDR3: CASSLPGAGLYEQYF

J: TRBJ1-3
V: TRBV2
D: NA
size: NA
DNA: TGTGCCAGCAGTAGTCTAGGTACGGCTGGAAACACCATATATTTT
CDR3: CASSSLGTAGNTIYF

J: TRBJ2-7
V: TRBV4-1
D: NA
size: NA
DNA: TGCGCCAGCAGCCACGAAAGTGGGCTGAAGGATTTTACCTACGAGCAGTACTTC
CDR3: CASSHESGLKDFTYEQYF

J: TRBJ2-5
V: TRBV6-5
D: TRBD1
size: NA
DNA: TGTGCCAGCAGTTACGGGACAGCCCGCCAGACCCAGTACTTC
CDR3: CASSYGTARQTQYF

J: TRBJ1-6
V: TRBV19
D: NA
size: once
DNA: TGTGCCAGTAGTATCCAGGGGTCCAATTCACCCCTCCACTTT
CDR3: CASSIQGSNSPLHF

J: TRBJ2-7
V: TRBV6-5
D: NA
size: NA
DNA: TGTGCCAGCAGTTACGGTCTTGGGACACAGTACTTC
CDR3: CASSYGLGTQYF

J: TRBJ2-7
V: TRBV4-3
D: NA
size: NA
DNA: TGCGCCAGCAGCCAAGATCCTATAAGGGCTCCAGGGGACGAGCAGTACTTC
CDR3: CASSQDPIRAPGDEQYF

J: TRBJ2-3
V: TRBV19
D: TRBD2
size: few
DNA: TGTGCCAGTAGTATGGGGCTAGCGGTGATCACAGATACGCAGTATTTT
CDR3: CASSMGLAVITDTQYF

J: TRBJ1-2
V: TRBV28
D: TRBD1
size: NA
DNA: TGTGCCAGCAGTTTGTCCCAAGGACAGGGGAACTATGGCTACACCTTC
CDR3: CASSLSQGQGNYGYTF

J: TRBJ2-3
V: TRBV5-1
D: NA
size: once
DNA: TGCGCCAGCAGCTTGCGGGAGTGGGGAGATACGCAGTATTTT
CDR3: CASSLREWGDTQYF

J: TRBJ2-3
V: TRBV5-1
D: NA
size: NA
DNA: TGCGCCAGCAGCCTGGGACTTGTAGCAGATACGCAGTATTTT
CDR3: CASSLGLVADTQYF

J: TRBJ2-7
V: TRBV5-1
D: NA
size: NA
DNA: TGCGCCAGCAGGGCCGAATACGAGCAGTACTTC
CDR3: CASRAEYEQYF

J: TRBJ2-1
V: TRBV11-3
D: TRBD2
size: once
DNA: TGTGCCAGCAGCCCCGGGACTAGCGGGGACAATGAGCAGTTCTTC
CDR3: CASSPGTSGDNEQFF

J: TRBJ1-2
V: TRBV25-1
D: NA
size: NA
DNA: TGTGCCACCTATTTTTGGGGCTACACCTTC
CDR3: CATYFWGYTF

J: TRBJ2-3
V: TRBV29-1
D: NA
size: NA
DNA: TGCAGCGTCCGGGATCCATATGAACGAGGTACGCAGTATTTT
CDR3: CSVRDPYERGTQYF

J: TRBJ2-3
V: TRBV11-1
D: TRBD1
size: NA
DNA: TGTGCCAGCTACGGGGGACAGGGGGCTGATACGCAGTATTTT
CDR3: CASYGGQGADTQYF

J: TRBJ2-3
V: TRBV27
D: NA
size: NA
DNA: TGTGCCAGCAGTCCCCCTATCGACAGTGGTAGCACAGATACGCAGTATTTT
CDR3: CASSPPIDSGSTDTQYF

J: TRBJ2-7
V: TRBV6-5
D: NA
size: NA
DNA: TGTGCCAGCAGGATGGACAGCTCCTACGAGCAGTACTTC
CDR3: CASRMDSSYEQYF

J: TRBJ2-1
V: TRBV11-1
D: NA
size: NA
DNA: TGTGCCAGCAGCCCGATGGGCCTCAATGAGCAGTTCTTC
CDR3: CASSPMGLNEQFF

J: TRBJ1-2
V: TRBV6-4
D: NA
size: NA
DNA: TGTGCCAGCAGTGACAGGGGAACAAACTATGGCTACACCTTC
CDR3: CASSDRGTNYGYTF

J: TRBJ1-2
V: TRBV29-1
D: TRBD1
size: NA
DNA: TGCAGCGCCCCCGGACAGGGCCAGTATGGCTACACCTTC
CDR3: CSAPGQGQYGYTF

J: TRBJ1-5
V: TRBV11-3
D: TRBD1
size: NA
DNA: TGTGCCAGCAGCTCCAACCAGGGGGAGGCCCAGCATTTT
CDR3: CASSSNQGEAQHF

J: TRBJ2-7
V: TRBV11-2
D: NA
size: NA
DNA: TGTGCCAGCAGCACCAGAGGGGGGATAGCGGGCACACCCTACGAGCAGTACTTC
CDR3: CASSTRGGIAGTPYEQYF

J: TRBJ1-1
V: TRBV14
D: NA
size: NA
DNA: TGTGCCAGCAGCCAAGTCCCGGTTGAAGCTTTCTTT
CDR3: CASSQVPVEAFF

J: TRBJ2-7
V: TRBV10-3
D: NA
size: NA
DNA: TGTGCCATCAGTGAGGGGGGCCTTACCTCCTACGAGCAGTACTTC
CDR3: CAISEGGLTSYEQYF

J: TRBJ2-4
V: TRBV18
D: NA
size: few
DNA: TGTGCCAGCTCACCCATCACCGGACTGGAAGTTCAGTACTTC
CDR3: CASSPITGLEVQYF

J: TRBJ2-3
V: TRBV27
D: NA
size: NA
DNA: TGTGCCAGCAGTTTAAGGGGCTCCCGCACAGATACGCAGTATTTT
CDR3: CASSLRGSRTDTQYF